This T cell receptor (beta chain) is from a study of regulatory T cells in long-lasting Graves disease. Overall study: Under 3 months of antithyroid drugs had been taken by newly diagnosed Graves' patients.

This clonotype was counted a few times. The target antigen is unknown. In building TCR beta libraries, iRepertoire HTBI primers were used together with Arm-PCR of CDR3 regions. TCRdb used MiXCR to reprocess the multiplex PCR reads, holding one entry per CDR3 protein. The sample includes some 600,000 distinct CDR3 sequences, roughly 16% seen only once; the top ten take around 13%. Notes on the study in general: Patients with persistent disease showed a bias toward TRBV28, TRBJ1-2 and TRBJ2-5.

The CDR3 totals 16 residues. CDR1 is GTSNPN and CDR2 is SVGIG in the germline V gene (reference sequence). The junction had 3 bases not matched to a gene; V was cut back by 0 bases and J by 0 bases. Documented time point: newly diagnosed GD, antithyroid drugs for less than 3 months. TCR sequences were obtained from RNA taken from PBMCs. Another study also made use of these data, one on T cells in Graves' hyperthyroidism and ophthalmopathy.

This chain connects TRBV30 to TRBJ2-3; TRBD2 agrees at 10 bases. The sequences come from peripheral blood mononuclear cells (PBMCs), collected at new diagnosis, from a patient treated with antithyroid drugs. The receptor's source is a young man with Graves disease. CDR3 region: CAWSVGLAPSTDTQYF. The DNA of the CDR3 is TGTGCCTGGAGTGTGGGACTAGCGCCTAGCACAGATACGCAGTATTTT.